The 6 T cell receptor beta chains reported below all come from one sample, sequenced in a study of blood T cell repertoires in COVID-19. Profiling relied on immunoSEQ multiplex PCR, and the TCRdb table lists in-frame clones only, not all of them. The sample records 200,000 to 250,000 clones, over 75% being singletons. Sequencing input: PBMCs or T cells enriched from blood (not recorded which). The receptors stem from a man aged 40-55 years who had recovered from COVID-19.

V gene TRBV18 combines with J gene TRBJ2-1; 12 bases map to TRBD2. This CDR3 spans 14 amino acids. The V gene end was trimmed by 8 bases and the J gene end by 8 bases; junction bases not matched to a gene: 7. Per the germline V gene, CDR1 is KGHSH and CDR2 is LQKENI. The DNA of the CDR3 is TGTGCCAGCCAGACTAGCGGGAGTACAGATGAGCAGTTCTTC. The encoded protein is CASQTSGSTDEQFF.

The CDR3 region has the DNA TGTGCCAGCACCGGGGAGCCCTACTACGAGCAGTACTTC. The encoded protein is CASTGEPYYEQYF. The J gene is TRBJ2-7, the V gene TRBV6-5; the D gene is possibly TRBD2 (5 bases). The CDR3 loop spans 13 amino acids. Germline V gene sequence: CDR1 MNHEY, CDR2 SVGAGI. V lost 7 bases and J 3 bases, leaving 13 bases between the germline ends.

The chain links TRBV29-1 to TRBJ1-1; D not resolved. The V gene's germline CDR1 is SQVTM and CDR2 ANQGSEA. The CDR3 runs 13 residues. Trimming cost V 0 bases and J 0 bases, with 5 bases left between them. As DNA, the CDR3 is TGCAGCGTTGAAGAGCAGTTGAACACTGAAGCTTTCTTT. Protein sequence: CSVEEQLNTEAFF.

This clone came up once. This chain uses TRBV14 with TRBJ1-2; TRBD1 aligns across 11 bases. CDR1 SGHDN and CDR2 FVKESK come from the germline V gene. The CDR3 sequence is 17 residues long. J gave up 4 bases and V 0 bases, and 7 bases lay outside the gene matches. The CDR3 here is CASSQDGDRGNVYGYTF. As DNA, the CDR3 is TGTGCCAGCAGCCAAGATGGGGACAGGGGGAACGTCTATGGCTACACCTTC. Complete variable domain (other parts from reference TRBV14 and TRBJ1-2): EAGVTQFPSHSVIEKGQTVTLRCDPISGHDNLYWYRRVMGKEIKFLLHFVKESKQDESGMPNNRFLAERTGGTYSTLKVQPAELEDSGVYFCASSQDGDRGNVYGYTFGSGTRLTVV.

Details on this clone: Other DNA sequences in the sample encode the same CDR3. The chain uses TRBV18 and TRBJ2-7; no firm D call. The germline gives CDR1 KGHSH, CDR2 LQKENI. This CDR3 region has 13 residues. V was cut by 3 bases and J by 0 bases, with 6 bases left in between. The CDR3 coding sequence is TGTGCCAGCTCACCGTCCAGCTCCTACGAGCAGTACTTC. Its protein is CASSPSSSYEQYF.

The genes are TRBV10-1 and TRBJ2-5; D remains ambiguous. Germline values: CDR1 WNHNN, CDR2 SYGVQD (reference sequence). CDR3 length: 12 residues. V lost 3 bases and J lost 2, with 4 bases in between. CDR3 bases: TGCGCCAGCAGTGATCAGCAAGAGACCCAGTACTTC. It codes for CASSDQQETQYF.